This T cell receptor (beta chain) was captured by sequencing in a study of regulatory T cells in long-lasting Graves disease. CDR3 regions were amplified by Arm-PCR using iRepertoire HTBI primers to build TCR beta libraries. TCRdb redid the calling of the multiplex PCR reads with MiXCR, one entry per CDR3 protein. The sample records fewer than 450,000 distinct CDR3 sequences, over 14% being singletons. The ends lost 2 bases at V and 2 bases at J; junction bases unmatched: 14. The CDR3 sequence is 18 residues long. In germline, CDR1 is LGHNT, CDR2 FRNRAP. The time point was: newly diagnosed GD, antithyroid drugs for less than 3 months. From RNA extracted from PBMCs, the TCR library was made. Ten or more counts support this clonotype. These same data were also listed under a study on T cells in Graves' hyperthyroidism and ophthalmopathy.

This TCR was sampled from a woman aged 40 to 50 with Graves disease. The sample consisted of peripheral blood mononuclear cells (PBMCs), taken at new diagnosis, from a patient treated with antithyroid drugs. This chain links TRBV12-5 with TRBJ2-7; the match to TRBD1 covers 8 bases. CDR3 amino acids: CASGLKRGPDRGAYEQYF. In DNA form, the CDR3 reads TGTGCTAGTGGTTTGAAACGGGGCCCCGACAGGGGCGCCTACGAGCAGTACTTC. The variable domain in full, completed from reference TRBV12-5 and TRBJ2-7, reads DARVTQTPRHKVTEMGQEVTMRCQPILGHNTVFWYRQTMMQGLELLAYFRNRAPLDDSGMPKDRFSAEMPDATLATLKIQPSEPRDSAVYFCASGLKRGPDRGAYEQYFGPGTRLTVT.